This paragraph covers one T cell receptor (beta chain) sequence. Its specificity is not known. Trimming took off 3 bases at V and 1 base at J, with 10 bases between the two ends. The CDR3 consists of 15 residues. Germline values: CDR1 WSHSY, CDR2 SAAADI. Using its own MiXCR run on the reads, TCRdb lists one record per CDR3 protein. The top ten clones hold approximately 30% of a sample with 90,000 to 130,000 distinct CDR3 sequences, around 10% of them seen once. The data are from a study of T cell repertoires in cytomegalovirus infection. Study context: In public TCR beta signatures, there were indications of both CMV infection and matching HLA type.

Study findings and constraints: HLA-C-restricted CMV clonotypes gave the most frequent clonotype in two of eight donors. Summed frequency of shared TCR beta families picked out CMV carriers who also had the relevant HLA.

The chain recombines TRBV10-2 with TRBJ1-3; TRBD1 is a possible D gene (5 bases). The origin of this receptor is a human donor in good health (CMV status not recorded). Some clones in this sample may be carry-over from other donors' samples. Sequences were obtained from PBMCs, sequenced either directly or after in vitro stimulation (not recorded which). The CDR3 loop reads CASSEVGGSGNTIYF. CDR3 DNA sequence: TGCGCCAGCAGTGAAGTGGGGGGTTCTGGAAACACCATATATTTT.